These 19 T cell receptor beta chains share one sample of origin, sequenced in a study of cytomegalovirus exposure and HLA in healthy donors. The PCR had 60 Vbeta and 13 Jbeta primers. Here immunoSEQ multiplex PCR was the method, and the copy in TCRdb shows in-frame clones only, minus some. Among about 120,000 clones, 65% to 80% were seen once, and the ten largest hold under 3.5%. Specimen: PBMCs. Receptor source: a female donor in good health and CMV-seronegative.

In its sample, this clone was seen once. The J gene is TRBJ1-5, the V gene TRBV9; D gene unclear. V lost 0 bases and J 6 bases, leaving 7 bases between the germline ends. The CDR3 runs to 13 residues. The germline V gene has CDR1 SGDLS and CDR2 YYNGEE. CDR3 nucleotide sequence: TGTGCCAGCAGCGTAGGGGAGGGTCAGCCCCAGCATTTT. It encodes CASSVGEGQPQHF.

This chain connects TRBV6-5 to TRBJ2-1; 7 positions match TRBD2. This CDR3 has 16 amino acids. The V gene's germline CDR1 is MNHEY and CDR2 SVGAGI. V gave up 2 bases and J gave up 0 bases; unmatched junction bases: 4. The CDR3 nucleotides read TGTGCCAGCAGTTACCTTCGGACTAGCTCCTACAATGAGCAGTTCTTC. It codes for CASSYLRTSSYNEQFF.

The chain couples TRBV13 to TRBJ2-7; 7 bases agree with TRBD1. The CDR3 length is 14 residues. Germline V gene lookup returns CDR1 PRHDT and CDR2 FYEKMQ (reference sequence). Trimming took 8 bases from V and 1 from J; bases not matched to a gene: 8. The CDR3 bases are TGTGCCAGCCTCCACAGGGGTGCGTCCTACGAGCAGTACTTC. Its protein is CASLHRGASYEQYF. Full variable domain (rest looked up from reference TRBV13 and TRBJ2-7): AAGVIQSPRHLIKEKRETATLKCYPIPRHDTVYWYQQGPGQDPQFLISFYEKMQSDKGSIPDRFSAQQFSDYHSELNMSSLELGDSALYFCASLHRGASYEQYFGPGTRLTVT.

The table lists this clone with a few counts. This sequence joins TRBV4-3 and TRBJ2-7, with no clear D. The CDR3 totals 15 residues. Trimming removed 0 bases from V and 3 bases from J, with 12 bases in between. Looked up from germline, CDR1 is LGHNA and CDR2 is YSLEER. The CDR3 coding sequence is TGCGCCAGCAGCCAAGATATACTGGAGAACTACGAGCAGTACTTC. This encodes CASSQDILENYEQYF.

This clone was seen a single time. No conserved phenylalanine or tryptophan ends this CDR3, so it is likely a read error. CDR3 amino acids: CASSYDRGSPLHL. CDR3 coding DNA: TGTGCCAGCAGTTATGACAGGGGGTCACCCCTCCACCTT. The chain links TRBV6-6 to TRBJ1-6, with 9 bases that match TRBD1. J gave up 10 bases and V 3 bases, and 1 base lay outside the gene matches. Germline V CDR1 and CDR2: MNHNY, SVGAGI (reference sequence). CDR3 length: 13 residues.

This rearrangement joins TRBV4-3 to TRBJ1-5; 10 bases agree with TRBD1. With 3 bases clipped from V and 5 bases from J, the junction kept 4 bases outside the gene matches. This CDR3 contains 15 residues. Germline CDR1 is LGHNA and CDR2 is YSLEER. CDR3 sequence (DNA): TGCGCCAGCAGCCAGACCGGGACAGGGGATCAGCCCCAGCATTTT. Protein product: CASSQTGTGDQPQHF.

This chain's CDR3 is CASSLRWTSGTSNTGELFF. CDR3 sequence (DNA): TGTGCCAGCAGCCTGCGGTGGACTAGCGGGACCTCGAACACCGGGGAGCTGTTTTTT. The V gene is TRBV27, the J gene TRBJ2-2, with TRBD2 matching 12 bases. Germline CDR1 is MNHEY and CDR2 is SMNVEV (reference sequence). V was pared by 6 bases and J by 0 bases, with 11 bases of the junction left unmatched. This CDR3 region has 19 residues.

V usage is TRBV6-5 and J usage is TRBJ1-4; D remains unclear. CDR3 length equals 13 residues. Germline assignment: CDR1 MNHEY and CDR2 SVGAGI. The germline V and J ends were trimmed by 1 base and 8 bases, with 8 bases remaining between them. CDR3 DNA: TGTGCCAGCAGTTACTGGAGAGGAGAAAAACTGTTTTTT. It yields the protein CASSYWRGEKLFF.

The chain uses TRBV9 and TRBJ2-2; 7 positions match TRBD2. V was clipped by 4 bases and J by 8 bases; unmatched bases: 8. The CDR3 sequence is 14 residues long. Germline values: CDR1 SGDLS, CDR2 YYNGEE. The CDR3 here is CASSSGLRPGELFF. The CDR3 region has the DNA TGTGCCAGCAGCTCGGGACTAAGACCGGGGGAGCTGTTTTTT.

This chain uses TRBV2 with TRBJ1-1, with TRBD1 identical over 7 bases. The V gene's germline CDR1 is SNHLY and CDR2 FYNNEI. The CDR3 extends over 13 amino acids. With 6 bases clipped from V and 10 bases from J, the junction kept 11 bases outside the gene matches. CDR3 DNA sequence: TGTGCCAGCAGCGCTGACAGGGCCCCCGGAGCTTTCTTT. It codes for CASSADRAPGAFF.

The chain uses TRBV11-2 and TRBJ1-2; no clear D. Per germline, CDR1 SGHAT and CDR2 FQNNGV. Trimming pared 2 bases from V and 11 bases from J, leaving 9 bases between. The CDR3 has 11 residues. CDR3 coding DNA: TGTGCCAGCAGCTTATACAGTCTTTACACCTTC. Protein product: CASSLYSLYTF.

This clone has a handful of counts. V gene TRBV6-1 combines with J gene TRBJ2-7; D gene uncertain. This CDR3 has 12 residues. With 6 bases removed from V and 3 bases from J, the gap between germline ends came to 9 bases. The germline CDR1 and CDR2 sequences are MNHNS and SASEGT. The DNA for the CDR3 is TGTGCCAGCAGCGCAGATCTCTACGAGCAGTACTTC. Translating gives CASSADLYEQYF.

The rearrangement joins TRBV6-5 to TRBJ1-2, with TRBD1 as a possible D gene (5 bases). Trimming cost V 5 bases and J 3 bases, with 16 bases left between them. The CDR3 covers 15 residues. Germline values: CDR1 MNHEY, CDR2 SVGAGI. In nucleotides, the CDR3 is TGTGCCAGCAGTAGAAGCGGGACTTCTGACTATGGCTACACCTTC. It encodes CASSRSGTSDYGYTF.

This clone was observed once. This chain joins TRBV11-2 and TRBJ2-7, with TRBD1 identical over 9 bases. Germline CDR1 reads SGHAT; CDR2 reads FQNNGV. This CDR3 region has 14 residues. J was trimmed by 1 base and V by 5 bases; bases with no gene match: 3. The CDR3 spells CASSAGTGSYEQYF. CDR3 DNA sequence: TGTGCCAGCAGCGCCGGGACAGGGTCCTACGAGCAGTACTTC.

This clone has a handful of counts. V gene TRBV5-4 combines with J gene TRBJ1-3; TRBD1 agrees at 7 bases. With V trimmed by 3 bases and J by 7 bases, 7 bases remained unmatched. This CDR3 region has 14 residues. CDR1 SGHNT and CDR2 YYREEE come from the germline V gene (reference sequence). This chain's CDR3 is CASSSSGTANTIYF. DNA of the CDR3: TGTGCCAGCAGCTCCTCCGGGACAGCCAACACCATATATTTT.

This clone was detected only a few times. The V and J genes are TRBV12-5 and TRBJ1-1; D gene unclear. Looked up from germline, CDR1 is LGHNT and CDR2 is FRNRAP. The germline V and J ends were trimmed by 0 bases and 3 bases, with 11 bases remaining between them. The CDR3 is 15 residues long. The CDR3 spells CASGLVLGRDTEAFF. The CDR3 DNA reads as TGTGCTAGTGGTTTGGTTTTGGGGAGGGACACTGAAGCTTTCTTT.

This clone came up a few times. The chain is built from TRBV10-3 and TRBJ1-1; D call uncertain. The CDR3 sequence is 11 residues long. V shed 7 bases and J shed 5 bases, with 8 bases lying between them. The germline V gene encodes CDR1 ENHRY and CDR2 SYGVKD. CDR3 protein: CAIMAGTEAFF. The CDR3 bases are TGTGCCATCATGGCGGGGACTGAAGCTTTCTTT.

The chain links TRBV4-1 to TRBJ2-2, with 10 bases fitting TRBD2. This CDR3 region has 17 residues. Trimming took 8 bases from V and 5 from J; bases not matched to a gene: 14. CDR1 is MGHRA and CDR2 is YSYEKL in the germline V gene. The CDR3 here is CASRLSGGAIETGELFF. CDR3 nucleotide sequence: TGCGCCAGCCGTCTCAGCGGGGGGGCTATTGAGACCGGGGAGCTGTTTTTT.

The rearrangement joins TRBV7-6 to TRBJ2-3; 7 bases align to TRBD1. The CDR3 has 15 residues. V trimming: 5 bases; J trimming: 1 base; junction bases outside the gene matches: 6. Germline V gene sequence: CDR1 SGHVS, CDR2 FNYEAQ. CDR3 sequence reads: CASSPGTDGTDTQYF. The CDR3 bases are TGTGCCAGCAGCCCCGGGACAGACGGCACAGATACGCAGTATTTT.